This T cell receptor (beta chain) was identified during a study of blood T cell repertoires in COVID-19. In the original analysis: Amplification from reference gene primers served as the basis for estimated nucleated cell counts. Sequenced by immunoSEQ multiplex PCR; TCRdb stores in-frame clones only, minus some. D and trimming were read from the DNA, whereas the V and J calls and clone size are those reported in that table. The repertoire consists of some 150,000 clones, with roughly 87% occurring once and the leading ten covering roughly 1.5%. In germline, CDR1 is MNHEY, CDR2 SVGEGT. Trimming shortened V by 6 bases and J by 3 bases, and 18 bases separated the two germline ends. The CDR3 spans 16 residues.

The chain recombines TRBV6-2 or TRBV6-3 with TRBJ2-1; a possible D gene is TRBD1 (5 bases). The source of this sequence is a woman aged 50 to 60 with acute or convalescent COVID-19. Material for sequencing was peripheral blood. The CDR3: CASSDVNPGLYNEQFF. In nucleotides, the CDR3 is TGTGCCAGCAGCGACGTTAATCCAGGGCTCTACAATGAGCAGTTCTTC.